This T cell receptor beta chain was identified in a study of T cells in tuberculosis. Whole-study results and caveats: Active tuberculosis TCR-alpha repertoires lay closer to GMM-specific TCRs than IGRA-negative controls, suggesting clonal expansion.

Germline lookup yields CDR1 SNHLY and CDR2 FYNNEI. The CDR3 loop spans 17 amino acids. The J segment lost 0 bases and the V segment lost 3 bases, leaving 11 bases of the junction unmatched. In the case of this clone: As yet, its antigen is unknown.

The table came from immunoSEQ multiplex PCR; TCRdb's copy has only in-frame clones and leaves some out. The sample lists 25,000 to 35,000 clones, 90% occurring once. This clonotype was obtained from a donor under 30 with latent tuberculosis or without tuberculosis infection. Sequencing was carried out using PBMCs. This chain uses TRBV2 with TRBJ2-7, with TRBD2 identical over 7 bases. The CDR3 loop reads CASSEGLTSRSSYEQYF. The CDR3 nucleotides are TGTGCCAGCAGTGAGGGTCTGACTAGCAGGAGCTCCTACGAGCAGTACTTC.